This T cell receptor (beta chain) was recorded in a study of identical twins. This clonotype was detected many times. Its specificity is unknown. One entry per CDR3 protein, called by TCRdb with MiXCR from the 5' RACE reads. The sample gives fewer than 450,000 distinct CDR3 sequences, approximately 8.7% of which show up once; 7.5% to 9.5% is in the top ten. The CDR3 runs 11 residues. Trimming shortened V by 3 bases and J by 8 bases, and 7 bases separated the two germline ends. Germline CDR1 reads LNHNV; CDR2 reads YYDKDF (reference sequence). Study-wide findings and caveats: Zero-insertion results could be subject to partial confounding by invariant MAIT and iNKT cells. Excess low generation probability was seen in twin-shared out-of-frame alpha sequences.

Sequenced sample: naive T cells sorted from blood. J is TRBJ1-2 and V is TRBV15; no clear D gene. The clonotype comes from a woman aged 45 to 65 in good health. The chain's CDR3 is CATSRGGGYTF. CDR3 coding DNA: TGTGCCACCAGCAGGGGCGGGGGCTACACCTTC.